The clone carrying this T cell receptor (beta chain) was counted only a few times. The entry originates in a study of T-cell reconstitution after alpha-beta-depleted transplantation in children. Per germline, CDR1 SGHDT and CDR2 YYEEEE. V lost 0 bases and J lost 1, with 8 bases in between. This CDR3 is 14 amino acids long. Library preparation (for TCRbeta) was performed with unique molecular identifiers. One entry per CDR3 protein, called by TCRdb with MiXCR from the PCR reads. The sample has about 580,000 distinct CDR3 sequences; under 25% are singletons. This chain connects TRBV5-6 to TRBJ2-7; unclear D gene. This receptor was taken from a boy younger than two who had a stem cell transplant for acute myeloid leukemia, so the T cells may come from the graft donor. Sample: PBMCs, mostly from graft donor cells, taken 360 days after TCRalphabeta/CD19-depleted stem cell transplant. In DNA form, the CDR3 reads TGTGCCAGCAGCTTGGCAGCAGTATCCTACGAGCAGTACGTC. It codes for CASSLAAVSYEQYV.